The rows below give T cell receptor beta chains drawn from one sample of a study of patients and donors after allogeneic stem cell transplantation. TCRdb analysed the RT-PCR reads with MiXCR anew, one entry per CDR3 protein. The sample lists 15,000 to 20,000 distinct CDR3 sequences, around 5.3% occurring once. The sequenced sample consisted of blood, either unsorted or a sorted T cell fraction (not recorded which). The receptor source for this set is a human donor who was either an allogeneic HSCT recipient or a stem cell or donor lymphocyte infusion donor (not recorded which). It is not recorded whose cells these are; they may come from a transplant donor. Both conserved end residues are trimmed from each CDR3. A D gene is named only where the DNA matches it firmly.

CDR3,D,J,V,length
ASSLDRANTEAF,-,TRBJ1-1,TRBV5-5,12
ASSFGPGLPGGNEQF,TRBD2,TRBJ2-1,TRBV27,15
ASSLPGSYEQY,-,TRBJ2-7,TRBV7-8,11
ASSSPDDSTRNEQF,-,TRBJ2-1,TRBV28,14
ASSRERVGGYT,-,TRBJ1-2,TRBV5-1,11
ASSQERGQGGEKLF,-,TRBJ1-4,TRBV4-1,14
AWSFNRGSAEKLF,TRBD1,TRBJ1-4,TRBV30,13
ASCSADTQY,-,TRBJ2-3,TRBV28,9
ASSLGLAGGWETQY,TRBD2,TRBJ2-5,TRBV5-1,14
ASSFARLGARETQY,-,TRBJ2-5,TRBV11-2,14
ASSITSGGVPTREQF,TRBD2,TRBJ2-1,TRBV7-9,15
ASSPGQGADTQY,TRBD1,TRBJ2-3,TRBV5-1,12
ASSLMGGSGTEAF,-,TRBJ1-1,TRBV5-1,13
SARRLAGVQGYTDTQY,TRBD2,TRBJ2-3,TRBV20-1,16
SARGQLGYEQY,-,TRBJ2-7,TRBV20-1,11
ASSPPSAGGGNEQF,TRBD2,TRBJ2-1,TRBV18,14
ASRVTGGKTQY,TRBD1,TRBJ2-5,TRBV12-3/TRBV12-4,11
ASSSSGQGRETQY,-,TRBJ2-5,TRBV7-7,13
ASSALGLTEAF,-,TRBJ1-1,TRBV7-6,11
SARDFEASGRARYEQY,TRBD2,TRBJ2-7,TRBV20-1,16
ASTQTGERYNEQF,TRBD1,TRBJ2-1,TRBV5-1,13
ASSPPGQVFYGYT,TRBD1,TRBJ1-2,TRBV18,13
ASSKGPDRDSGELF,TRBD1,TRBJ2-2,TRBV19,14
ASSLEGGMNTEAF,-,TRBJ1-1,TRBV5-4,13
ASSLQRESTDTQY,TRBD2,TRBJ2-3,TRBV27,13
ASSYSALMPGNTIY,-,TRBJ1-3,TRBV6-5,14
ASSLRGSLAGWSSYEQY,TRBD2,TRBJ2-7,TRBV12-3/TRBV12-4,17
ASSQEGSRIQY,-,TRBJ2-4,TRBV4-2,11
ASSQGAYEQY,-,TRBJ2-7,TRBV3-1,10
STSQPGGGTDTQY,TRBD2,TRBJ2-3,TRBV29-1,13
ASRPFQETQY,-,TRBJ2-5,TRBV27,10
ASSDDRGSTEAF,TRBD1,TRBJ1-1,TRBV10-2,12
ASSLNGPNTPWLGETQY,-,TRBJ2-5,TRBV11-1,17
ASAPGTSSYNEQF,-,TRBJ2-1,TRBV7-3,13
ASSQDGAYGYT,-,TRBJ1-2,TRBV7-9,11
SHGRQRGHIQY,-,TRBJ2-4,TRBV29-1,11
ASRGLEDRAEGYT,TRBD1,TRBJ1-2,TRBV6-1,13
SARKQGVGQY,-,TRBJ2-7,TRBV20-1,10
ASSVTGNEQF,-,TRBJ2-1,TRBV2,10
ASPTKYQETQY,-,TRBJ2-5,TRBV10-1,11
ASSRGRLGGAAF,-,TRBJ1-1,TRBV19,12
ASSNYPSGYTGELF,TRBD2,TRBJ2-2,TRBV6-2/TRBV6-3,14
ASSLGPWARSFYEQY,-,TRBJ2-7,TRBV5-1,15
ASLRTASSYEQY,-,TRBJ2-7,TRBV2,12
ASSPAT,-,TRBJ1-2,TRBV28,6
ASSFLPRSYEQY,-,TRBJ2-7,TRBV7-9,12
ASSSSGQAYTGELF,TRBD1,TRBJ2-2,TRBV7-9,14
ASSPARRGGHTDTQY,-,TRBJ2-3,TRBV7-4,15
ASSVGLNQPQH,-,TRBJ1-5,TRBV9,11
ASSSGASPLH,-,TRBJ1-6,TRBV7-9,10
SVVGMASGGAADTQY,TRBD2,TRBJ2-3,TRBV29-1,15